Listed here are 19 T cell receptor beta chains from one sample, sequenced in a study of cytomegalovirus exposure and HLA in healthy donors (TCRdb year 2017). Receptors were amplified or captured by the immunoSEQ multiplex PCR assay. A mixture of 60 forward primers for TCR Vbeta segments and 13 reverse primers for TCR Jbeta segments was used in the multiplex PCR. The clones in this table, taken by TCRdb from immuneACCESS, are in-frame only. Not every clone is retained; where verified, under half of the shortfall comes from an unresolved V gene, and the cause of the rest is unknown. The sample table lists about 200,000 clones, about two thirds of them with a count of one. The ten largest clones take up approximately 2.5% of the sample. Material: PBMCs. Receptor source: a man aged 40-49 years in good health and CMV-seropositive.

On this clone: One junction end does not reproduce the germline sequence, and a read error may be involved. The chain carries TRBV7-9 and TRBJ2-7; D call uncertain. The CDR3 is made up of 15 amino acids. Germline values: CDR1 SEHNR, CDR2 FQNEAQ (reference sequence). The CDR3 sequence is CSSSLKSHTSYEQYF. In DNA form, the CDR3 reads TGTTCCAGCAGCTTAAAGTCCCACACCTCCTACGAGCAGTACTTC.

V gene TRBV4-1 combines with J gene TRBJ2-7; 7 nucleotides agree with TRBD2. Germline V gives CDR1 MGHRA, CDR2 YSYEKL. CDR3 length: 13 amino acids. V trimming: 1 base; J trimming: 6 bases; junction bases outside the gene matches: 3. The CDR3 loop is CASSQVPGGEQYF. CDR3 DNA: TGCGCCAGCAGCCAAGTCCCGGGAGGCGAGCAGTACTTC.

The gene calls are TRBV2 and TRBJ2-1; 7 bases agree with TRBD2. This CDR3 contains 12 residues. After removal of 6 bases from V and 8 bases from J, the junction contained 4 bases not matched to a gene. Germline V gene data show CDR1 as SNHLY and CDR2 as FYNNEI. The CDR3 region is CASRGSGHEQFF. The CDR3 DNA reads as TGTGCCAGCAGGGGTAGCGGGCATGAGCAGTTCTTC.

The rearrangement links TRBV5-1 to TRBJ2-5; 9 bases agree with TRBD1. The CDR3 sequence is 15 residues long. Germline trimming cut 3 bases from V and 5 bases from J; bases unmatched to any gene: 8. The V gene's germline CDR1 is SGHRS and CDR2 YFSETQ. The CDR3 sequence: CASSSRTGDGETQYF. The CDR3 DNA sequence: TGCGCCAGCAGCTCACGGACAGGGGATGGGGAGACCCAGTACTTC.

In the case of this clone: The junction does not match germline at one end; this may be a read error. Different DNA sequences within this sample yield the same CDR3. This chain uses TRBV11-1 with TRBJ2-2; the match to TRBD2 covers 12 bases. Germline V lookup: CDR1 SGHAT, CDR2 FQDESV (reference sequence). The CDR3 loop spans 18 amino acids. The CDR3 sequence: CASSTGGLAGPYTGELFF. The CDR3 DNA follows: TGTGCCAGCAGCACAGGAGGACTAGCGGGGCCCTACACCGGAGAGCTGTTTTTT.

This clone occurred a few times. V and J are TRBV5-1 and TRBJ2-1; 7 nucleotides agree with TRBD1. J gave up 0 bases and V 5 bases, and 11 bases lay outside the gene matches. The germline CDR1 and CDR2 sequences are SGHRS and YFSETQ. The CDR3 has 17 amino acids. In DNA form, the CDR3 reads TGCGCCAGCAGTCGACAGGGCCCCAGGAGCTCCTACAATGAGCAGTTCTTC. It translates to CASSRQGPRSSYNEQFF.

V gene TRBV11-2 combines with J gene TRBJ1-3; possible D gene TRBD1, 5 bases. Trimming stripped 3 bases from V and 4 bases from J, with 13 bases between. Germline V gene data show CDR1 as SGHAT and CDR2 as FQNNGV. This CDR3 has 15 residues. As DNA, the CDR3 is TGTGCCAGCAGCTTGACGGGGGACCTAGGAAACACCATATATTTT. It specifies CASSLTGDLGNTIYF.

This clone occurred once. The chain uses TRBV5-3 and TRBJ2-5, with D possibly being TRBD1 (5 bases). TRBV5-3 is known as an ORF, though its function is uncertain. V was shortened by 2 bases and J by 4 bases, with 9 bases between the two germline ends. The length of the CDR3 is 13 residues. This chain's CDR3 is CARSFPGLETQYF. For the CDR3, the DNA is TGTGCCAGAAGCTTCCCAGGGCTAGAGACCCAGTACTTC.

The chain has TRBV28 and TRBJ2-1, with 10 bases aligning to TRBD2. Germline V gives CDR1 MDHEN, CDR2 SYDVKM. Losses at the gene ends were 4 bases for V and 7 bases for J; bases not matched to a gene: 13. CDR3 length: 17 residues. The CDR3 DNA sequence: TGTGCCAGCAGTTCCCCCCTAGCGGGGGTTAGCGATAATGAGCAGTTCTTC. This codes for CASSSPLAGVSDNEQFF.

The CDR3 reads CAGRVIGGETQYF. As DNA, the CDR3 is TGTGCCGGTCGGGTCATTGGAGGAGAGACCCAGTACTTC. The gene calls are TRBV6-1 and TRBJ2-5; D is perhaps TRBD2 (5 bases). The germline V gene has CDR1 MNHNS and CDR2 SASEGT. This CDR3 comprises 13 residues. Deletions cut 11 bases from V and 4 bases from J, with 17 bases between.

The chain is built from TRBV10-3 and TRBJ1-2; the match to TRBD1 covers 10 bases. Germline assignment: CDR1 ENHRY and CDR2 SYGVKD. The V gene end was trimmed by 3 bases and the J gene end by 4 bases; junction bases not matched to a gene: 5. CDR3 size: 15 residues. CDR3 nucleotide sequence: TGTGCCATCAGTGAAGGGACAGGGGAAAGCTATGGCTACACCTTC. It codes for CAISEGTGESYGYTF.

In nucleotides, the CDR3 is TGTGCCAGCGTGTTACAGCGGGGGGGACAAGAGACCCAGTACTTC. Protein product: CASVLQRGGQETQYF. This chain uses TRBV6-1 with TRBJ2-5, with 10 positions matching TRBD2. V dropped 8 bases and J dropped 2; count of bases not matched to a gene: 8. The CDR3 covers 15 residues. Germline loops: CDR1 MNHNS, CDR2 SASEGT.

This sequence joins TRBV25-1 and TRBJ2-1; 7 bases align to TRBD1. CDR1 is MGHDK, CDR2 SYGVNS, per germline. There are 15 residues in the CDR3. V lost 5 bases and J lost 6; bases outside the gene matches: 10. CDR3: CASSIPGTVLNEQFF. The CDR3 DNA sequence: TGTGCCAGCAGTATACCCGGGACAGTCCTCAATGAGCAGTTCTTC.

This rearrangement joins TRBV18 to TRBJ1-1, with 8 nucleotides matching TRBD1. The length of the CDR3 is 13 residues. The trim removed 3 bases at V and 6 bases at J, leaving 3 bases unmatched. Germline loops: CDR1 KGHSH, CDR2 LQKENI. The DNA of the CDR3 is TGTGCCAGCTCACCCATACAGGGGGCTGAAGCTTTCTTT. Translating it yields CASSPIQGAEAFF.

V usage is TRBV2 and J usage is TRBJ1-4; D remains ambiguous. The V end was cut by 0 bases, the J end by 14 bases, with 10 bases between. Germline loops: CDR1 SNHLY, CDR2 FYNNEI. This CDR3 is 12 amino acids long. CDR3 region: CASSEARLNLFF. For the CDR3, the DNA is TGTGCCAGCAGTGAAGCGCGACTCAATCTGTTTTTT. Using reference TRBV2 and TRBJ1-4 for the parts outside the CDR3, the full variable domain is EPEVTQTPSHQVTQMGQEVILRCVPISNHLYFYWYRQILGQKVEFLVSFYNNEISEKSEIFDDQFSVERPDGSNFTLKIRSTKLEDSAMYFCASSEARLNLFFGSGTQLSVL.

Here the CDR3 DNA reads TGTGCCAGTAGTATAACAAGAGCGCAAACTAGCACAGATACGCAGTATTTT. Translation: CASSITRAQTSTDTQYF. V usage is TRBV19 and J usage is TRBJ2-3; the D is unclear. V lost 2 bases and J lost 0, with 15 bases in between. CDR3 size: 17 residues. Germline CDR1 is LNHDA and CDR2 is SQIVND (reference sequence). Filled out from reference TRBV19 and TRBJ2-3, the complete variable domain reads DGGITQSPKYLFRKEGQNVTLSCEQNLNHDAMYWYRQDPGQGLRLIYYSQIVNDFQKGDIAEGYSVSREKKESFPLTVTSAQKNPTAFYLCASSITRAQTSTDTQYFGPGTRLTVL.

This clone appeared a few times. The chain is built from TRBV5-1 and TRBJ2-5, with a tentative D call TRBD2 (5 bases). Trimming pared 5 bases from V and 2 bases from J, leaving 13 bases between. CDR1 is SGHRS, CDR2 YFSETQ, per germline. CDR3 size: 14 residues. The chain's CDR3 is CASSFGRDQETQYF. CDR3 nucleotides: TGCGCCAGCAGTTTCGGACGGGATCAAGAGACCCAGTACTTC.

The rearrangement links TRBV5-6 to TRBJ2-3; 7 positions agree with TRBD2. Per germline, CDR1 SGHDT and CDR2 YYEEEE. The CDR3 spans 15 residues. Unmatched junction bases numbered 6, after V lost 2 bases and J lost 3 bases. CDR3: CASSFPIGGTDTQYF. CDR3 in DNA: TGTGCCAGCAGCTTTCCGATCGGGGGGACAGATACGCAGTATTTT.

V gene TRBV19 combines with J gene TRBJ1-1; D may be TRBD1 (6 bases). Germline values: CDR1 LNHDA, CDR2 SQIVND (reference sequence). V lost 3 bases to trimming and J lost 7 bases, with 12 bases between them. The length of the CDR3 is 13 residues. Here the CDR3 reads CASSIAGAGEAFF. In DNA form, the CDR3 reads TGTGCCAGTAGTATCGCGGGGGCTGGTGAAGCTTTCTTT. Based on the CDR3 plus reference TRBV19 and TRBJ1-1, the full variable domain is DGGITQSPKYLFRKEGQNVTLSCEQNLNHDAMYWYRQDPGQGLRLIYYSQIVNDFQKGDIAEGYSVSREKKESFPLTVTSAQKNPTAFYLCASSIAGAGEAFFGQGTRLTVV.